The 24 T cell receptor beta chains given below trace back to one sample, sequenced in a study of shared clonotypes between healthy human individuals. Produced via immunoSEQ multiplex PCR; TCRdb's table is partial and in-frame only. The sample has roughly 2.2 million clones; around 93% are singletons. The sequenced material came from naive CD4+ T cells from PBMCs. Subset indicated: CD45RA+ positively selected. The receptors derive from a man between 18 and 29 years old in good health. Some clones in this sample may be carry-over from other donors' samples.

In nucleotides, the CDR3 is TGCGCCAGCAGCTCTTACTGGACTGACAGCACAGATACGCAGTATTTT. It codes for CASSSYWTDSTDTQYF. This chain uses TRBV5-1 with TRBJ2-3, with D tentatively TRBD2 (5 bases). The germline V and J ends were trimmed by 3 bases and 0 bases, with 14 bases remaining between them. The CDR3 contains 16 residues. CDR1 and CDR2 (germline): SGHRS, YFSETQ.

The rearrangement links TRBV27 to TRBJ2-7, with 13 bases identical to TRBD2. J gave up 5 bases and V 3 bases, and 4 bases lay outside the gene matches. Germline CDR1 MNHEY, CDR2 SMNVEV (reference sequence). The CDR3 extends over 15 amino acids. The CDR3 bases are TGTGCCAGCAGTTTCTCGACTAGCGGGAGGCACGAGCAGTACTTC. Protein sequence: CASSFSTSGRHEQYF.

This rearrangement joins TRBV5-4 to TRBJ1-3; D not certain. V was shortened by 1 base and J by 2 bases, with 7 bases between the two germline ends. Germline CDR1 is SGHNT and CDR2 is YYREEE (reference sequence). The CDR3 consists of 14 residues. This CDR3 reads CASSLTGAGNTIYF. CDR3 bases: TGTGCCAGCAGCTTGACCGGGGCTGGAAACACCATATATTTT.

The rearrangement uses TRBV7-6 and TRBJ2-2, with 10 bases lining up with TRBD2. The CDR3 is 17 amino acids. V gave up 5 bases and J gave up 4 bases; unmatched junction bases: 10. Germline V gene sequence: CDR1 SGHVS, CDR2 FNYEAQ. The CDR3 spells CASSRTSGPWGTGELFF. CDR3 sequence (DNA): TGTGCCAGCAGCCGGACTAGCGGTCCCTGGGGCACCGGGGAGCTGTTTTTT.

The V gene is TRBV6-5, the J gene TRBJ2-7; 11 nucleotides match TRBD1. The CDR3 loop spans 15 amino acids. Germline lookup yields CDR1 MNHEY and CDR2 SVGAGI. V was pared by 5 bases and J by 3 bases, with 6 bases of the junction left unmatched. The CDR3 coding sequence is TGTGCCAGCAGTCGCTCCGGGACAGGGGGCTACGAGCAGTACTTC. Protein: CASSRSGTGGYEQYF.

There are a few counts of this clone. This sample also contains other DNA sequences that code for the same CDR3. The V call is TRBV18, the J call TRBJ1-5; the match to TRBD1 covers 8 bases. CDR1 KGHSH and CDR2 LQKENI come from the germline V gene. The CDR3 sequence is 14 residues long. V was pared by 3 bases and J by 6 bases, with 4 bases of the junction left unmatched. This CDR3 reads CASSPTGVGQPQHF. CDR3 bases: TGTGCCAGCTCACCGACAGGGGTTGGTCAGCCCCAGCATTTT.

The gene calls are TRBV6-1 and TRBJ1-1, with no clear D. Trimming took off 2 bases at V and 5 bases at J, with 18 bases between the two ends. Germline CDR1 reads MNHNS; CDR2 reads SASEGT. The CDR3 sequence is 16 residues long. CDR3 protein: CASSETAGRPATEAFF. The CDR3 nucleotides read TGTGCCAGCAGTGAAACGGCGGGCCGGCCCGCGACTGAAGCTTTCTTT.

The chain combines TRBV18 with TRBJ1-1; a weak D match, TRBD1 (5 bases). The V gene's germline CDR1 is KGHSH and CDR2 LQKENI. Trimming cost V 2 bases and J 7 bases, with 11 bases left between them. This CDR3 is built from 13 residues. CDR3 in amino acids: CASSPARDHEAFF. The DNA for the CDR3 is TGTGCCAGCTCACCAGCCCGGGACCATGAAGCTTTCTTT.

This clone was seen a few times. This rearrangement joins TRBV7-3 to TRBJ1-1; 9 bases are a match to TRBD1. This CDR3 has 14 amino acids. V lost 4 bases to trimming and J lost 3 bases; unmatched junction nucleotides: 3. The germline V gene has CDR1 SGHTA and CDR2 FQGTGA. The CDR3 nucleotides are TGTGCCAGCAGCTCGCGACAGGGGGACACTGAAGCTTTCTTT. It codes for CASSSRQGDTEAFF.

V and J are TRBV11-2 and TRBJ1-2; no reliable D call. Trimming shortened V by 5 bases and J by 0 bases, and 19 bases separated the two germline ends. Germline V gene sequence: CDR1 SGHAT, CDR2 FQNNGV. This CDR3 spans 17 amino acids. The chain's CDR3 is CASSVIGWYQPNYGYTF. The DNA of the CDR3 is TGTGCCAGCAGCGTAATAGGGTGGTACCAGCCTAACTATGGCTACACCTTC.

V usage is TRBV7-2 and J usage is TRBJ1-1; D possibly corresponds to TRBD1 (5 bases). Between the trimmed V and J ends, which lost 3 bases and 1 base, there was a span of 9 bases. The CDR3 sequence is 14 residues long. Germline CDR1 reads SGHTA; CDR2 reads FQGNSA. The CDR3 loop is CASSFRVGNTEAFF. DNA for the CDR3: TGTGCCAGCAGCTTCAGGGTTGGGAACACTGAAGCTTTCTTT.

The rearrangement joins TRBV9 to TRBJ2-1, with a possible D match to TRBD2 (6 bases). Trimming took off 0 bases at V and 2 bases at J, with 12 bases between the two ends. CDR1 and CDR2 from the germline V gene are SGDLS and YYNGEE. There are 16 residues in the CDR3. In nucleotides, the CDR3 is TGTGCCAGCAGCGTAGTCAGGGCGGGACCCTACAATGAGCAGTTCTTC. It specifies CASSVVRAGPYNEQFF.

The chain employs TRBV9 and TRBJ2-5; TRBD2 aligns across 8 bases. The CDR3 contains 18 residues. Germline CDR1 and CDR2: SGDLS and YYNGEE. J was trimmed by 5 bases and V by 1 base; bases with no gene match: 16. CDR3 coding DNA: TGTGCCAGCAGCGTATCCCCTCGGGGGGGGAGTCTGGGGGAGACCCAGTACTTC. Amino acid sequence: CASSVSPRGGSLGETQYF.

This rearrangement joins TRBV9 to TRBJ2-1, with D possibly TRBD1 on 6 matching bases. The germline CDR1 and CDR2 sequences are SGDLS and YYNGEE. Trimming shortened V by 1 base and J by 3 bases, and 11 bases separated the two germline ends. There are 15 residues in the CDR3. CDR3 bases: TGTGCCAGCAGCGTATTAGGCAGGGGCTACAATGAGCAGTTCTTC. It codes for CASSVLGRGYNEQFF.

V and J are TRBV4-1 and TRBJ2-2; 8 bases are shared with TRBD2. With V trimmed by 0 bases and J by 2 bases, 8 bases remained unmatched. The CDR3 has 18 amino acids. The germline V gene has CDR1 MGHRA and CDR2 YSYEKL. The CDR3 loop reads CASSQEQKSGGNTGELFF. The CDR3 nucleotides read TGCGCCAGCAGCCAAGAACAAAAGAGCGGGGGAAACACCGGGGAGCTGTTTTTT.

As concerns this clone: Within the sample, other DNA sequences also encode this same CDR3. The chain couples TRBV27 to TRBJ2-5; TRBD1 agrees at 9 bases. The CDR3 contains 14 residues. CDR1 MNHEY and CDR2 SMNVEV come from the germline V gene (reference sequence). J lost 5 bases, V lost 6 bases, and 7 bases had no gene match. The CDR3 spells CASRLQGAGETQYF. DNA of the CDR3: TGTGCCAGCAGGCTACAGGGGGCGGGGGAGACCCAGTACTTC.

The chain recombines TRBV10-1 with TRBJ2-1; 10 bases line up with TRBD2. The CDR3 has 18 residues. Germline V gene lookup returns CDR1 WNHNN and CDR2 SYGVQD (reference sequence). The J segment lost 6 bases and the V segment lost 2 bases, leaving 13 bases of the junction unmatched. CDR3 bases: TGCGCCAGCAGTGAGCGCCCTCTTCTAGCGGGAGATTTCAATGAGCAGTTCTTC. This encodes CASSERPLLAGDFNEQFF.

The chain is built from TRBV5-1 and TRBJ2-7; D might be TRBD1 or TRBD2, each matching 6 bases. This CDR3 comprises 17 residues. The germline CDR1 and CDR2 sequences are SGHRS and YFSETQ. V shed 4 bases and J shed 3 bases, with 23 bases lying between them. The CDR3 DNA is TGCGCCAGCAGCATGGGGGGCCCTCGGCTCCTCCACTACGAGCAGTACTTC. Its translation is CASSMGGPRLLHYEQYF.

V usage is TRBV2 and J usage is TRBJ2-7; D gene ambiguous. V shed 3 bases and J shed 5 bases, with 5 bases lying between them. The CDR3 extends over 11 amino acids. The V gene's germline CDR1 is SNHLY and CDR2 FYNNEI. The CDR3 nucleotides are TGTGCCAGCAGTGATTACCACGAGCAGTACTTC. It specifies CASSDYHEQYF.

CDR3 nucleotide sequence: TGTGCCATCAGTGGGACTCCGGGACAGGGGGCTAATGGGGAGCTGTTTTTT. Residues: CAISGTPGQGANGELFF. The genes are TRBV10-3 and TRBJ2-2; 12 bases are shared with TRBD1. Looked up from germline, CDR1 is ENHRY and CDR2 is SYGVKD. Trimming removed 4 bases from V and 8 bases from J; junction bases left unmatched: 11. This CDR3 has 17 amino acids.

J is TRBJ2-1 and V is TRBV4-2, with 9 bases matching TRBD1. The CDR3 runs 15 residues. V was pared by 1 base and J by 10 bases, with 8 bases of the junction left unmatched. CDR1 and CDR2 from the germline V gene are LGHNA and YNFKEQ. CDR3 sequence reads: CASSQGLDRGKEQFF. CDR3 DNA: TGTGCCAGCAGCCAAGGCCTAGACAGGGGGAAGGAGCAGTTCTTC.

About this clone: In the same sample, other DNA sequences code for this CDR3. V is TRBV18 and J is TRBJ1-1, with D perhaps TRBD1 (5 bases). Trimming stripped 3 bases from V and 3 bases from J, with 11 bases between. The germline V gene has CDR1 KGHSH and CDR2 LQKENI. The CDR3 length is 14 residues. The CDR3, as DNA: TGTGCCAGCTCACCGGGGGGTGTGGACACTGAAGCTTTCTTT. Encoded protein: CASSPGGVDTEAFF.

V usage is TRBV9 and J usage is TRBJ1-2, with unresolved D. This CDR3 is 12 amino acids long. Germline assignment: CDR1 SGDLS and CDR2 YYNGEE. Trimming shortened V by 4 bases and J by 5 bases, and 9 bases separated the two germline ends. In DNA form, the CDR3 reads TGTGCCAGCAGCCACTTCGGATATGGCTACACCTTC. It specifies CASSHFGYGYTF.

The chain links TRBV28 to TRBJ1-2, with 7 bases aligning to TRBD1. V trimming: 3 bases; J trimming: 8 bases; junction bases outside the gene matches: 15. This CDR3 has 16 residues. Germline V gives CDR1 MDHEN, CDR2 SYDVKM. CDR3 amino acids: CASSFPGEDRLGGYTF. CDR3 DNA: TGTGCCAGCAGTTTCCCGGGGGAGGACAGGCTCGGGGGCTACACCTTC.